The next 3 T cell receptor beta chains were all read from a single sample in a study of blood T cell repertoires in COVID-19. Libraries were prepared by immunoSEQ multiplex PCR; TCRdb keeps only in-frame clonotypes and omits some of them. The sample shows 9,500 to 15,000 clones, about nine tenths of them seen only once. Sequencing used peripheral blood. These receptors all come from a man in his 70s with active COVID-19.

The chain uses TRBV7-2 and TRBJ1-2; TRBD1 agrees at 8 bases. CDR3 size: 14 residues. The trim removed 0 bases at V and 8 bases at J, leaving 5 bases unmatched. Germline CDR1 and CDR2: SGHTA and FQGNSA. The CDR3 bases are TGTGCCAGCAGCTTAGCAGGCAGGGGGCGAGGCTACACCTTC. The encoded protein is CASSLAGRGRGYTF.

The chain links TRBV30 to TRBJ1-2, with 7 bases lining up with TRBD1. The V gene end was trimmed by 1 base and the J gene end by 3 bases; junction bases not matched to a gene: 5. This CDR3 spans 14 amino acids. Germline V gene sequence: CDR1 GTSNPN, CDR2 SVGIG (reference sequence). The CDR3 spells CAWSGRGADYGYTF. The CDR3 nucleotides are TGTGCCTGGAGTGGCAGGGGGGCGGACTATGGCTACACCTTC.

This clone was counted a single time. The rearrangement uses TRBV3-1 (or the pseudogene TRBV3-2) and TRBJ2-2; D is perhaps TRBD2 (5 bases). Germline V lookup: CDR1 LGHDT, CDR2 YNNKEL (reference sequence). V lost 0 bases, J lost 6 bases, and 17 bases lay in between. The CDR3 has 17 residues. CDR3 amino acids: CASSQEGAPRAPGELFF. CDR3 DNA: TGTGCCAGCAGCCAAGAGGGAGCGCCGCGGGCCCCCGGGGAGCTGTTTTTT.